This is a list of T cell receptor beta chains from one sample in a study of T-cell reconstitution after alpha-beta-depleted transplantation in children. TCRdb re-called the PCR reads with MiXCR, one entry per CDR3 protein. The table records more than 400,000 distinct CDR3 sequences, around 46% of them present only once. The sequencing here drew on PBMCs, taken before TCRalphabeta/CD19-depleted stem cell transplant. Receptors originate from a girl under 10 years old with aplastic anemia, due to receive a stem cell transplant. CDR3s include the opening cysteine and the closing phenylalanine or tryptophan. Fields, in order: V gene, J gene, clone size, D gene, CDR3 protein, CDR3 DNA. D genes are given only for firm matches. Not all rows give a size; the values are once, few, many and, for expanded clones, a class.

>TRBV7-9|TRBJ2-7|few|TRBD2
CASSLRLAGDTYEQYF
TGTGCCAGCAGCTTAAGACTAGCGGGCGATACCTACGAGCAGTACTTC
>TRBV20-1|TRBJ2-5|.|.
CSARDPRLMGKTQYF
TGCAGTGCTAGAGATCCGCGACTCATGGGGAAGACCCAGTACTTC
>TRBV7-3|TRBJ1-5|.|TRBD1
CASSVTGGGNQPQHF
TGTGCCAGCAGCGTGACAGGGGGTGGCAATCAGCCCCAGCATTTT
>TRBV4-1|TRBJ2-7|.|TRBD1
CASSQADRDFREQYF
TGCGCCAGCAGCCAAGCGGACAGGGACTTTCGCGAGCAGTACTTC
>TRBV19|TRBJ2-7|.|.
CASSMSGSMAYEQYF
TGTGCCAGTAGTATGTCAGGGAGTATGGCCTACGAGCAGTACTTC
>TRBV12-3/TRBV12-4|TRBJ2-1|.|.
CASSSRGDANEQFF
TGTGCCAGCAGTTCAAGAGGGGACGCCAATGAGCAGTTCTTC
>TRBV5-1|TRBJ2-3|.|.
CASSLEAQDTQYF
TGCGCCAGCAGCTTGGAGGCACAAGATACGCAGTATTTT
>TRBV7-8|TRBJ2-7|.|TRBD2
CASSLSSGGPYEQYF
TGTGCCAGCAGCTTAAGTAGCGGGGGGCCCTACGAGCAGTACTTC
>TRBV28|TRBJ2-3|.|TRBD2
CASSSQRGANTQYF
TGTGCCAGCAGTTCCCAGCGGGGGGCCAATACGCAGTATTTT
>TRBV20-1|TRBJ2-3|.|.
CSARGPGKSTDTQYF
TGCAGTGCTAGAGGGCCGGGTAAGAGCACAGATACGCAGTATTTT
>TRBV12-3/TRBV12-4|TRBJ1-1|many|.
CASSPGTVNTEAFF
TGCGCCAGCAGCCCAGGGACCGTTAACACTGAAGCTTTCTTT
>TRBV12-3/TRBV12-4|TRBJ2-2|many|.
CASSLGGISTGELFF
TGTGCCAGCAGTTTGGGCGGGATTAGCACCGGGGAGCTGTTTTTT
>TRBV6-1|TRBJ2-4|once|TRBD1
CASSEPISDRGSGNIQYF
TGTGCCAGCAGTGAGCCCATCTCGGACAGGGGGAGTGGGAACATTCAGTACTTC
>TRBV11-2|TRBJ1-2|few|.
CASSLDLGSYGYTF
TGTGCCAGCAGCTTAGATTTGGGGTCTTATGGCTACACCTTC
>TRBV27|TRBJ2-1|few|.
CASSSQTSPRFNEQFF
TGTGCCAGCAGTTCGCAAACTAGCCCCCGCTTCAATGAGCAGTTCTTC
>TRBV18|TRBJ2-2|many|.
CASSPQSRAGIGELFF
TGTGCCAGCTCACCCCAATCAAGGGCAGGCATCGGGGAGCTGTTTTTT
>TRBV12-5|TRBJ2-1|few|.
CASGLTQRAYNEQFF
TGTGCTAGTGGTCTGACACAAAGGGCATACAATGAGCAGTTCTTC
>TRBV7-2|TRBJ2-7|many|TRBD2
CASSLSLAGLQYF
TGTGCCAGCAGCTTGTCCTTAGCGGGCCTACAGTACTTC
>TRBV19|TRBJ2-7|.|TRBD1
CASSTGTGDWEQYF
TGTGCCAGTAGTACGGGGACAGGGGACTGGGAGCAGTACTTC
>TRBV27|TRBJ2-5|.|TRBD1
CASRDRGLPQETQYF
TGTGCCAGCAGGGACAGGGGATTACCTCAAGAGACCCAGTACTTC
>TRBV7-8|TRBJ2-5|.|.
CASSEEDIREETQYF
TGTGCCAGCAGCGAAGAGGACATACGGGAGGAGACCCAGTACTTC
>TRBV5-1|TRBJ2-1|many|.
CASSPRTESYNEQFF
TGCGCCAGCAGCCCAAGGACAGAATCCTACAATGAGCAGTTCTTC
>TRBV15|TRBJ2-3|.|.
CATSRERPPDTQYF
TGTGCCACCAGCAGAGAAAGGCCACCAGATACGCAGTATTTT
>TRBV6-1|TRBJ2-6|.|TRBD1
CASSPGQGVFGANVLTF
TGTGCCAGCAGTCCGGGACAGGGAGTTTTTGGGGCCAACGTCCTGACTTTC
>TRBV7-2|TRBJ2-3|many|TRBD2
CASSLGLAGVADTQYF
TGTGCCAGCAGCTTAGGACTAGCGGGAGTTGCAGATACGCAGTATTTT
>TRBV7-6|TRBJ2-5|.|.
CASSLGGRPPKETQYF
TGTGCCAGCAGCTTAGGAGGGAGGCCCCCTAAAGAGACCCAGTACTTC
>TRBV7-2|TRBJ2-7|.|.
CASSLGDRFGEQYF
TGTGCCAGCAGCTTGGGGGATCGTTTCGGCGAGCAGTACTTC
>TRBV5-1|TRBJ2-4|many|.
CASSFVLGMKNIQYF
TGCGCCAGCAGCTTCGTTCTAGGGATGAAAAACATTCAGTACTTC
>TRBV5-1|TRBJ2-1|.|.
CASSWDTPYNEQFF
TGCGCCAGCAGCTGGGACACACCCTACAATGAGCAGTTCTTC
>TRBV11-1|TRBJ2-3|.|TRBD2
CASRLANRASGSEDTQYF
TGTGCCAGCAGATTAGCGAATCGCGCTAGCGGGAGTGAGGATACGCAGTATTTT
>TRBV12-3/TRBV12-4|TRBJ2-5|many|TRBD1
CASSSRLGTGGEETQYF
TGTGCCAGCAGTAGTCGTCTCGGGACAGGGGGGGAGGAGACCCAGTACTTC
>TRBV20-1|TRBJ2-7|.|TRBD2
CSARKRETYEQYF
TGCAGTGCTAGAAAGCGGGAGACCTACGAGCAGTACTTC
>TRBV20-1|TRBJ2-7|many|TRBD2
CSAPGLGGEQYF
TGCAGTGCTCCGGGACTAGGGGGCGAGCAGTACTTC
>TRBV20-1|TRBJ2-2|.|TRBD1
CSARDRWDRKGNTGELFF
TGCAGTGCTAGAGATCGCTGGGACAGGAAGGGGAACACCGGGGAGCTGTTTTTT
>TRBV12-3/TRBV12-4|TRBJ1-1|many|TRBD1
CASSLSDREYTEAFF
TGTGCCAGCAGTCTATCGGACAGGGAATACACTGAAGCTTTCTTT
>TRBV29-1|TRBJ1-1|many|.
CSVAGTEAFF
TGCAGCGTTGCGGGGACTGAAGCTTTCTTT
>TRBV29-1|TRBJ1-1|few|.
CSVEDSRALKNTEAFF
TGCAGCGTTGAAGACTCCAGGGCACTAAAGAACACTGAAGCTTTCTTT
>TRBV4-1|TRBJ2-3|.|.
CASSQLTGTLSDTQYF
TGCGCCAGCAGCCAACTCACCGGGACTCTATCAGATACGCAGTATTTT
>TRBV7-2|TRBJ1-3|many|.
CASSLVGTNTIYF
TGTGCCAGCAGCTTAGTCGGGACGAACACCATATATTTT
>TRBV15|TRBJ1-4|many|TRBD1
CATSRGYRGQDEKLFF
TGTGCCACCAGCAGAGGTTACAGGGGGCAGGATGAAAAACTGTTTTTT
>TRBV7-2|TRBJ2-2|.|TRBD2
CASSRLAGVGELFF
TGTGCCAGCAGCAGACTAGCGGGAGTCGGGGAGCTGTTTTTT
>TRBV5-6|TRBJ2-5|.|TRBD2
CASSSLAGVRETQYF
TGTGCCAGCAGCTCCCTAGCGGGAGTGCGAGAGACCCAGTACTTC
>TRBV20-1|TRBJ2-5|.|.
CSATEQGLETQYF
TGCAGTGCTACCGAACAGGGTTTGGAGACCCAGTACTTC
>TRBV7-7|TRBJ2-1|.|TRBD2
CASSLVAVGLAGDYNEQFF
TGTGCCAGCAGCTTAGTAGCAGTTGGCCTAGCGGGAGATTACAATGAGCAGTTCTTC
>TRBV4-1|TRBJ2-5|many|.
CASSPRVQETQYF
TGCGCCAGCAGCCCTAGAGTCCAAGAGACCCAGTACTTC
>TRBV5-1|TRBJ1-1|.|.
CASSLGIPGNTEAFF
TGCGCCAGCAGCTTGGGTATCCCAGGGAACACTGAAGCTTTCTTT
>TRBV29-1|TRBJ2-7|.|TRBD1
CSGRTGLYEQYF
TGCAGCGGGAGGACAGGTCTCTACGAGCAGTACTTC
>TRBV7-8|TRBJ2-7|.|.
CASSLQHGEQYF
TGTGCCAGCAGCTTACAACACGGCGAGCAGTACTTC
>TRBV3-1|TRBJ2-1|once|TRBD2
CACSQGVAGVDEQFF
TGTGCCTGCAGCCAAGGGGTAGCGGGAGTAGATGAGCAGTTCTTC
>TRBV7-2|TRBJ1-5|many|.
CASSLDWSGGQPQHF
TGTGCCAGCAGCTTAGATTGGTCGGGGGGGCAGCCCCAGCATTTT
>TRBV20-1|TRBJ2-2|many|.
CSARLLQGFTGELFF
TGCAGTGCTAGACTCCTACAGGGATTCACCGGGGAGCTGTTTTTT
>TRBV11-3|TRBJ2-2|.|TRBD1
CASSRRDRPPGELFF
TGTGCCAGCAGCCGCCGGGACAGGCCGCCCGGGGAGCTGTTTTTT
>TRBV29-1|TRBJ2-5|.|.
CSVENIRDTNQETQYF
TGCAGCGTTGAAAACATTCGGGACACCAACCAAGAGACCCAGTACTTC
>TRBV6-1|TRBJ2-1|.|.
CASSPQGPGNEQFF
TGTGCCAGCAGTCCGCAGGGACCAGGGAATGAGCAGTTCTTC